Described below is a single T cell receptor beta chain sequence and its context. Its antigen is not known. Looked up from germline, CDR1 is GTSNPN and CDR2 is SVGIG (reference sequence). The CDR3 runs to 13 residues. Germline trimming cut 1 base from V and 7 bases from J; bases unmatched to any gene: 5. Method: immunoSEQ multiplex PCR; TCRdb's copy keeps in-frame clones and lacks some. The sample has about 350,000 clones, roughly nine tenths seen once. This sample stems from a study of Ad26.COV2.S vaccination and SARS-CoV-2 variants. Whole-study context: Ad26.COV2.S given intramuscularly, once or twice 56 days apart. General study points: Measures of TCR breadth and depth may have fallen short of total T cell responses.

Treatment noted: around 19 received Ad26.COV2.S at low or high dose, single or two shots; about 5 received placebo; per-sample allocation not given. Samples were taken on day 63 after the first vaccine or placebo injection. Here the sequenced sample was peripheral blood, taken in a trial of Ad26.COV2.S vaccine versus placebo. The source is a person aged 18-60 years who received the Ad26.COV2.S COVID-19 vaccine or a placebo. J is TRBJ1-2 and V is TRBV30; 8 bases map to TRBD1. The CDR3 here is CAWSATGETGYTF. CDR3 bases: TGTGCCTGGAGTGCGACAGGGGAGACTGGCTACACCTTC. Full variable domain (missing parts from reference TRBV30 and TRBJ1-2): SQTIHQWPATLVQPVGSPLSLECTVEGTSNPNLYWYRQAAGRGLQLLFYSVGIGQISSEVPQNLSASRPQDRQFILSSKKLLLSDSGFYLCAWSATGETGYTFGSGTRLTVV.